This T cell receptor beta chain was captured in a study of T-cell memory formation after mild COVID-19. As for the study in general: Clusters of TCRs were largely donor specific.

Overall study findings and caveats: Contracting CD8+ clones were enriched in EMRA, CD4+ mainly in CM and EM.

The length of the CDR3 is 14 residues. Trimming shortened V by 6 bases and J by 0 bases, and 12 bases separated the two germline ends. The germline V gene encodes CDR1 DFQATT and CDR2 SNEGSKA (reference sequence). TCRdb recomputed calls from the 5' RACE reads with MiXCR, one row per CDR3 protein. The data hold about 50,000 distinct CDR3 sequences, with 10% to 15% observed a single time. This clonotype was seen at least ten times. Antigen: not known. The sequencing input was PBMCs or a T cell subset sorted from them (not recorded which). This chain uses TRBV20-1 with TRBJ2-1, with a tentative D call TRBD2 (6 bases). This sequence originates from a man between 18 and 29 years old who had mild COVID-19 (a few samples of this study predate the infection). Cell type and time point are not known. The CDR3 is CSATDYRSYNEQFF. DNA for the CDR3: TGCAGTGCGACGGACTATCGCTCCTACAATGAGCAGTTCTTC.